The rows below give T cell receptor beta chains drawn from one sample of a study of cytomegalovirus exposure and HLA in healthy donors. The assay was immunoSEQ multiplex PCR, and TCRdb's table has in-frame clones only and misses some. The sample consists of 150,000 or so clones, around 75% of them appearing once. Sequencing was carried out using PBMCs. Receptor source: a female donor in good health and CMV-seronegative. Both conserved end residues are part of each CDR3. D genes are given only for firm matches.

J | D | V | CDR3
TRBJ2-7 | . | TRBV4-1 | CASSQGPSYEQYF
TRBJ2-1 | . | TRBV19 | CASSKLSGLNEQFF
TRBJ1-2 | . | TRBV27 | CASSLDGQTNGYTF
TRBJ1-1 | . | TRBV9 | CASSPRSVANTEAFF
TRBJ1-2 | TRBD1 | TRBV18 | CASSPPDRDLAYGYTF
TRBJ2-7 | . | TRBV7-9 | CASSLGGPYEQYF
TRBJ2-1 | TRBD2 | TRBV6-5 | CASSYPGGGNNEQFF
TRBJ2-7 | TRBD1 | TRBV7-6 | CASSLDAGGYEQYF
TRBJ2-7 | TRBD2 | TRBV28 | CATRGGTSGSYEQYF
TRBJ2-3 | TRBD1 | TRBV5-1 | CASSTGGQTGGTDTQYF
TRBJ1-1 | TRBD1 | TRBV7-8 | CASFGRGANTEAFF
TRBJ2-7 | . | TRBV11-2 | CASSLASSYEQYF
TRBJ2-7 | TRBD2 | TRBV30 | CAWTPRGGAYEQYF
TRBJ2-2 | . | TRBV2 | CASSEGQGLATGELFF
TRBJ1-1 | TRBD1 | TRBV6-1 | CASLSSGTGVRKAFF
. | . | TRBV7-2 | CASSPPPQGSYEQYF
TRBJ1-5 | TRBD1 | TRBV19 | CASTGQGRQPQHF
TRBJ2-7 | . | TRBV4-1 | CASSHASTSSYEQYF
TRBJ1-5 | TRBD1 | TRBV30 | CAWSGTDRGHQPQHF
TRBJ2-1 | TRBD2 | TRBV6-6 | CASSLGTSGRIEQFF
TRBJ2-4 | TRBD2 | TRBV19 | CASTGGAAQFKNIQYF
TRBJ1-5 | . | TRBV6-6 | CASRRYRVNQPQHF
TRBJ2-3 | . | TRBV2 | CASSARDSRTDTQYF
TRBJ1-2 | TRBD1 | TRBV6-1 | CASSDLGGRTGSF
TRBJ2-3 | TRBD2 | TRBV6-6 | CASSGTSGSPDTQYF
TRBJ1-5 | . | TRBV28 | CASSLVGFGGGDNQPQHF
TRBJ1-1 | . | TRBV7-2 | CASSQKTRAYTEAFF
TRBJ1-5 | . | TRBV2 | CASREYSNQPQHF